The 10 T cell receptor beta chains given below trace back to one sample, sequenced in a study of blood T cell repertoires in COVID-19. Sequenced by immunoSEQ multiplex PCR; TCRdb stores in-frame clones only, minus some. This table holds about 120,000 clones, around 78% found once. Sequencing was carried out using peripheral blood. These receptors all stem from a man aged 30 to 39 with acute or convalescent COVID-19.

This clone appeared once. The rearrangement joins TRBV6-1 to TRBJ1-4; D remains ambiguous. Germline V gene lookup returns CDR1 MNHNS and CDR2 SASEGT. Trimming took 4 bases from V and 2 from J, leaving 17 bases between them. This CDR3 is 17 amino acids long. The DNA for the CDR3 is TGTGCCAGCAGTGTATACAGCCTGGCCACGACTAATGAAAAACTGTTTTTT. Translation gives CASSVYSLATTNEKLFF.

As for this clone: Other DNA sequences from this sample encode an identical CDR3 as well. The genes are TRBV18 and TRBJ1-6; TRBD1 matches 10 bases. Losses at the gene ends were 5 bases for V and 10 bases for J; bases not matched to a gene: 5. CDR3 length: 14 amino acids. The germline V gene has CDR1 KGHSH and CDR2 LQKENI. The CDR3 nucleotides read TGTGCCAGCTCAAGGGACAGGGGAGACTCACCCCTCCACTTT. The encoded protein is CASSRDRGDSPLHF. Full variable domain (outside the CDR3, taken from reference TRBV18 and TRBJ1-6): NAGVMQNPRHLVRRRGQEARLRCSPMKGHSHVYWYRQLPEEGLKFMVYLQKENIIDESGMPKERFSAEFPKEGPSILRIQQVVRGDSAAYFCASSRDRGDSPLHFGNGTRLTVT.

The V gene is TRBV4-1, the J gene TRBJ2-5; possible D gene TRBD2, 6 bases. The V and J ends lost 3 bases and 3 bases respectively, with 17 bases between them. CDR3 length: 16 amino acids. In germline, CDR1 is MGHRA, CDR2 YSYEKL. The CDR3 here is CASSHSGAATEETQYF. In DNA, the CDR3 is TGCGCCAGCAGCCATTCGGGAGCAGCGACCGAAGAGACCCAGTACTTC.

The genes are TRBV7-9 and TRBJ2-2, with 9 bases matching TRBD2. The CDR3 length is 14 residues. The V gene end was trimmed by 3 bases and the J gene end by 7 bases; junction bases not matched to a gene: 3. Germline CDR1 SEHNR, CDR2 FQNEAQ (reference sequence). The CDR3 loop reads CASSLRGGLGELFF. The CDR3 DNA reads TGTGCCAGCAGCTTGCGGGGGGGCCTCGGGGAGCTGTTTTTT. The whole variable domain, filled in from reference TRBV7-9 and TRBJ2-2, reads DTGVSQNPRHKITKRGQNVTFRCDPISEHNRLYWYRQTLGQGPEFLTYFQNEAQLEKSRLLSDRFSAERPKGSFSTLEIQRTEQGDSAMYLCASSLRGGLGELFFGEGSRLTVL.

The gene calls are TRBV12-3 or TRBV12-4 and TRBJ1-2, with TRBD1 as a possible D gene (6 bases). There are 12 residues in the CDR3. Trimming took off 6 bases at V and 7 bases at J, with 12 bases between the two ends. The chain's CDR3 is CASRDRLGGYTF. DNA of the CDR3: TGTGCCAGCAGGGACAGACTCGGTGGCTACACCTTC.

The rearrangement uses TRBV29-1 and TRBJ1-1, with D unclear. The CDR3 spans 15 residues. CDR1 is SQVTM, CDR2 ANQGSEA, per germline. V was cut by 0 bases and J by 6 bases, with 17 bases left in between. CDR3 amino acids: CSVEDVGPWEAEAFF. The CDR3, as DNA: TGCAGCGTTGAAGATGTCGGGCCCTGGGAGGCTGAAGCTTTCTTT.

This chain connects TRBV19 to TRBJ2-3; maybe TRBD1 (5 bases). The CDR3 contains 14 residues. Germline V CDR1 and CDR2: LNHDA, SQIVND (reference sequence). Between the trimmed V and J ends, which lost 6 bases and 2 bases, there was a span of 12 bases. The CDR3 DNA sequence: TGTGCCAGTAGCCGGCGACAGAACACAGATACGCAGTATTTT. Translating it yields CASSRRQNTDTQYF.

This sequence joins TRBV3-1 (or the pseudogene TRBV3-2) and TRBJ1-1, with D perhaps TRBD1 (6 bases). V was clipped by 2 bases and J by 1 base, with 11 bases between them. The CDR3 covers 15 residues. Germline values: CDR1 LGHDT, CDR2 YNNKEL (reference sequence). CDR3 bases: TGTGCCAGCAGCCAATCCCGAGGGGGGAACACTGAAGCTTTCTTT. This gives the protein CASSQSRGGNTEAFF.

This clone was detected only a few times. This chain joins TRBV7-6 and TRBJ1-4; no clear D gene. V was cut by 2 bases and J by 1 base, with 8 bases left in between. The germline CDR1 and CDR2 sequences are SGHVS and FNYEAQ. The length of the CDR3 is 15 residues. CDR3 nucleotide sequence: TGTGCCAGCAGCTTACTGGCGGGAACTAATGAAAAACTGTTTTTT. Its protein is CASSLLAGTNEKLFF. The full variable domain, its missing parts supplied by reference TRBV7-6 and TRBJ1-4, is GAGVSQSPRYKVTKRGQDVALRCDPISGHVSLYWYRQALGQGPEFLTYFNYEAQQDKSGLPNDRFSAERPEGSISTLTIQRTEQRDSAMYRCASSLLAGTNEKLFFGSGTQLSVL.

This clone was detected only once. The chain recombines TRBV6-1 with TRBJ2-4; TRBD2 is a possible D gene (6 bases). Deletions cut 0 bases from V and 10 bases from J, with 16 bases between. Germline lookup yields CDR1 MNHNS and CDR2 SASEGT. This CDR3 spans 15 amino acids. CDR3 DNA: TGTGCCAGCAGTGAAGCGGGGACTGGGGCGGGTATTCAGTACTTC. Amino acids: CASSEAGTGAGIQYF.